These T cell receptor beta chains were read from a single sample in a study of blood T cells in healthy people across ages. MiXCR was run by TCRdb on the 5' RACE reads, yielding one entry per CDR3 protein. The sample consists of 590,000 or so distinct CDR3 sequences, approximately 30% of them appearing once. The sequenced sample consisted of blood. These receptors were obtained from a woman aged 80 or over in good health. The CDR3 runs from the conserved cysteine through the conserved F or W. Fields, in order: J gene, V gene, clone size, D gene, CDR3 DNA, CDR3 protein. The D gene is left open where the match is weak. Where a row states a size, it is once, few, many or the class of an expanded clone; other rows omit it.

TRBJ2-5,TRBV7-9,.,.,TGTGCCAGCAGCTTACCCGCTACGGAGACCCAGTACTTC,CASSLPATETQYF
TRBJ1-2,TRBV6-2/TRBV6-3,.,.,TGTGTCAGCAGGCCCCTGACCGATTACTATGGCTACACCTTC,CVSRPLTDYYGYTF
TRBJ1-1,TRBV18,.,.,TGTGCCAGCTCACCCGAACTGCAGGGGAGGAGCACTGAAGCTTTCTTT,CASSPELQGRSTEAFF
TRBJ1-2,TRBV6-1,few,.,TGTGCCAGCAGTCGAAGGGGGGGGCAGTCCTATGGCTACACCTTC,CASSRRGGQSYGYTF
TRBJ1-5,TRBV20-1,.,.,TGCAGTGCTAGACCGGGGGCAGGCCTCAATCAGCCCCAGCATTTT,CSARPGAGLNQPQHF
TRBJ2-4,TRBV4-1,.,.,TGCGCCAGCAGCCAACCGGCTCTCCGGGGGGCCAAAAACATTCAGTACTTC,CASSQPALRGAKNIQYF
TRBJ2-3,TRBV6-5,many,TRBD1,TGTGCCAGCAGTTATACAGGGGGTGGGGCAGATACGCAGTATTTT,CASSYTGGGADTQYF
TRBJ2-5,TRBV5-3,once,.,TGTGCCAGCAGCTCGGGCGGGGGCAGGCAAGAGACCCAGTACTTC,CASSSGGGRQETQYF
TRBJ2-7,TRBV5-1,many,.,TGCGCCAGCAGCATGCCAGAGGGGCGGCCCTCCTACGAGCAGTACTTC,CASSMPEGRPSYEQYF
TRBJ2-5,TRBV7-9,many,.,TGTGCCAGCAGCCCCCAGGGCCTCGGGGAGACCCAGTACTTC,CASSPQGLGETQYF
TRBJ1-1,TRBV5-1,few,.,TGCGCCAGCAGCTTGGATCCCTCCAGGGGCACTGAAGCTTTCTTT,CASSLDPSRGTEAFF